This entry is about one TCR beta chain. Cohort 3 recovered donors had two negative PCRs, clearance, or symptom resolution. Germline values: CDR1 SGDLS, CDR2 YYNGEE. The CDR3 runs to 19 residues. The V end was cut by 0 bases, the J end by 0 bases, with 19 bases between. This sample stems from a study of blood T cell repertoires in COVID-19. Study at large: The cDNA or gDNA used as material had been derived from T cells, B-cell-depleted T cells, or PBMCs.

Method: immunoSEQ multiplex PCR; TCRdb's copy keeps in-frame clones and lacks some. Here the sample spans about 150,000 clones, around 80% being singletons. This rearrangement joins TRBV9 to TRBJ1-3, with a weak D call TRBD1 (6 bases). The sequenced sample consisted of PBMCs or T cells enriched from blood (not recorded which). This clonotype was obtained from a man between 50 and 59 years old who had recovered from COVID-19. CDR3 protein: CASSVEGGREWGSGNTIYF. CDR3 nucleotides: TGTGCCAGCAGCGTAGAGGGGGGGCGCGAATGGGGCTCTGGAAACACCATATATTTT.